This TCR beta chain appears in the sequencing data of a study of CD8 T cells in Susac syndrome. Overall study findings and caveats: The study recognized that the number of individuals in its TCR sequencing and HLA analysis was relatively small.

Germline loops: CDR1 DFQATT, CDR2 SNEGSKA (reference sequence). Trimming removed 3 bases from V and 0 bases from J, with 9 bases in between. The CDR3 is made up of 14 amino acids. An input of roughly 0.5 to 1 ug of RNA was subjected to reverse transcription using random hexamers. Multiplex PCR with immunoSEQ amplified the TCR beta CDR3 across 54 Vbeta and 13 Jbeta. TCRdb called the immunoSEQ multiplex PCR reads again in MiXCR, with one record for every CDR3 protein. The sample records around 280,000 distinct CDR3 sequences, just over 90% being singletons. About this clonotype: Its antigen is currently unknown.

The authors carried out high-throughput sequencing of TCR beta. They applied it to CD8+ and CD4+ T cells obtained from blood. It was negative isolation that provided the CD8+ and CD4+ T cells, whereas TEMRA cells were enriched by FACS. The origin of this receptor is a human donor with multiple sclerosis. The V and J genes are TRBV20-1 and TRBJ2-1; D gene uncertain. The sequenced sample was CD4+ T cells from PBMCs. The CDR3 DNA follows: TGCAGTGCTAGCCCCTATAGCTCCTACAATGAGCAGTTCTTC. This gives the protein CSASPYSSYNEQFF.